This T cell receptor beta chain stems from a study of T cell responses to AZD1222 COVID-19 vaccine. Details on this clone: Antigen unknown.

Study findings and constraints: Increased Spike-specific TCR breadth and depth were observed after two AZD1222 doses. Nearly half of spike-specific TCRs reportedly target unmutated variant regions. Clonal diversity may have been underestimated in mostly white British donors.

The repertoire was sequenced with immunoSEQ multiplex PCR; TCRdb's copy has only in-frame clones and lacks some. This sample has 100,000 to 120,000 clones, with less than 90% found just once. This CDR3 spans 15 amino acids. Trimming cost V 7 bases and J 3 bases; bases outside gene matches: 6. Germline V gene lookup returns CDR1 LNHNV and CDR2 YYDKDF (reference sequence). This TCR was recovered from an adult in good health. Sequenced material: peripheral blood, taken on day 0 of AZD1222 vaccination. The V and J genes are TRBV15 and TRBJ1-4, with 9 bases identical to TRBD1. CDR3 DNA sequence: TGTGCCACCAACCCCGGGACAGGGTCTAATGAAAAACTGTTTTTT. Protein product: CATNPGTGSNEKLFF.